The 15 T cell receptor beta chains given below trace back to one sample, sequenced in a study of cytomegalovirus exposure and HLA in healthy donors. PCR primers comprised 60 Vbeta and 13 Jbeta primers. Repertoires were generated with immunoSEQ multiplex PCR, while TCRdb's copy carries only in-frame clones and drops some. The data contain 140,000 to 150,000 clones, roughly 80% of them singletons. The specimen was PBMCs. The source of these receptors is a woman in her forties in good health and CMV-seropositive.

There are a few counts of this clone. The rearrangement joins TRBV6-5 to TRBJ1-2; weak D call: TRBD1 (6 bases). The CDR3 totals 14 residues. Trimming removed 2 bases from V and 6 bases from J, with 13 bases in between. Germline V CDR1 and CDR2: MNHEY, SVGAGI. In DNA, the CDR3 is TGTGCCAGCAGTTACATTGCCGGGGGGCATGGCTACACCTTC. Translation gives CASSYIAGGHGYTF.

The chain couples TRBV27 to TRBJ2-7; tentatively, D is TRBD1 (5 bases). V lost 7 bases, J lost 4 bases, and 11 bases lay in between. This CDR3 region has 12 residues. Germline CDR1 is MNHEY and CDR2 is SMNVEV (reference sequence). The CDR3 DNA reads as TGTGCCAGCACAGGCCCAGGGTACGAGCAGTACTTC. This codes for CASTGPGYEQYF.

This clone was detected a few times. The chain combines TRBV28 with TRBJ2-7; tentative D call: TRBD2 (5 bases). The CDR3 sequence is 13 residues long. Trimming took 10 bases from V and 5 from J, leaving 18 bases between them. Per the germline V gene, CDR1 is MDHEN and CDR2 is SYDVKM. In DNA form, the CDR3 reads TGTGCCACGTCACCCCCGGGGATACACGAGCAGTACTTC. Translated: CATSPPGIHEQYF.

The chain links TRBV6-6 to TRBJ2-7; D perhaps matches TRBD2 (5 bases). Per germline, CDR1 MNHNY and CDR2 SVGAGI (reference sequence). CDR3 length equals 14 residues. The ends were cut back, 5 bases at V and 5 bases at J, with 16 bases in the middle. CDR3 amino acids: CASSNPMTGNEQYF. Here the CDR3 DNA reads TGTGCCAGCAGTAATCCTATGACGGGAAACGAGCAGTACTTC.

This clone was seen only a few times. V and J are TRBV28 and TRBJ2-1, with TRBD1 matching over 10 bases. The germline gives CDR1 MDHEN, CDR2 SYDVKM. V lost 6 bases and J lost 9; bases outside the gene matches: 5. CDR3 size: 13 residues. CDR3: CASRPRTGGEQFF. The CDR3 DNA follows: TGTGCCAGCAGGCCTAGGACAGGGGGTGAGCAGTTCTTC.

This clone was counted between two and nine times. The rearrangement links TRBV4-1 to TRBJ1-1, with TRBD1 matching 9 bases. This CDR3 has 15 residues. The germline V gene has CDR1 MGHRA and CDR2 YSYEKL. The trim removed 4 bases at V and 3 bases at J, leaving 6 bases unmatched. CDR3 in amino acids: CASSPTDRGHTEAFF. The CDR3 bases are TGCGCCAGCAGCCCCACGGACAGGGGACACACTGAAGCTTTCTTT.

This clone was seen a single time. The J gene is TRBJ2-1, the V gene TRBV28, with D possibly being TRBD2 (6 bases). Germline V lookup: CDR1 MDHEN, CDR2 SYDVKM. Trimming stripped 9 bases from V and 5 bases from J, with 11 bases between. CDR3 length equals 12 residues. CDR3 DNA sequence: TGTGCCAGTGGAGGGGCCCACAATGAGCAGTTCTTC. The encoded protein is CASGGAHNEQFF.

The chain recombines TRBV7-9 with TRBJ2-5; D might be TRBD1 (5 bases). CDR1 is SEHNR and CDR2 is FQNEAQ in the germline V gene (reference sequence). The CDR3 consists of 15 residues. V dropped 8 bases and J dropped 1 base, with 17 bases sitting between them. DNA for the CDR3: TGTGCCAGCCTCCCCACAGGAACAGCCCAAGAGACCCAGTACTTC. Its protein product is CASLPTGTAQETQYF.

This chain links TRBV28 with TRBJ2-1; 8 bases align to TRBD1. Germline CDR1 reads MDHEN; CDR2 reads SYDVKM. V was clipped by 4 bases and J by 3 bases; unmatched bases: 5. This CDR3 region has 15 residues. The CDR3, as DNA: TGTGCCAGCAGTTCGGACAGGGCTTTCTACAATGAGCAGTTCTTC. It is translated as CASSSDRAFYNEQFF.

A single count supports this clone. The CDR3 nucleotides read TGTGCCAGCAGCTCGAATAAGGGGGCCGGCGGGGAGCTGTTTTTT. Its translation is CASSSNKGAGGELFF. The chain joins TRBV7-2 to TRBJ2-2; 7 bases align to TRBD1. V lost 4 bases to trimming and J lost 7 bases; unmatched junction nucleotides: 9. CDR3 length: 15 residues. Germline lookup yields CDR1 SGHTA and CDR2 FQGNSA.

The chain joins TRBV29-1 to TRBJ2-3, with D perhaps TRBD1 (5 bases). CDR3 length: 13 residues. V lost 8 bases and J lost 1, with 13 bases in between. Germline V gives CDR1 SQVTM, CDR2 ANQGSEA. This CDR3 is CSTAGSGTDTQYF. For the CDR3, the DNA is TGCAGCACCGCAGGGTCAGGCACAGATACGCAGTATTTT.

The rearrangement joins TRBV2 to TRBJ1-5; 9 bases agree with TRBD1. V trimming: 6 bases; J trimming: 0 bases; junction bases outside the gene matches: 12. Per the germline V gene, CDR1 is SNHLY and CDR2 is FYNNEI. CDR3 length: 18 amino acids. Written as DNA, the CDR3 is TGTGCCAGCAGGGGCGGACAGGGGAGGCTATATAGCAATCAGCCCCAGCATTTT. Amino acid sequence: CASRGGQGRLYSNQPQHF.

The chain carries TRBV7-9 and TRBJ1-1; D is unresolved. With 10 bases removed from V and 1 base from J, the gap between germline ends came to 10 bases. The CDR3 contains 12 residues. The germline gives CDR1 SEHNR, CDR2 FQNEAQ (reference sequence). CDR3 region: CATQHQNTEAFF. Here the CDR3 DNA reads TGTGCCACTCAACACCAGAACACTGAAGCTTTCTTT.

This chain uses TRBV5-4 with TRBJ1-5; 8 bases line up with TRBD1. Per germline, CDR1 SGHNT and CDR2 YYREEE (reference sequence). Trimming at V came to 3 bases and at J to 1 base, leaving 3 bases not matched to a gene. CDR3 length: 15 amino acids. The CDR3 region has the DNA TGTGCCAGCAGCTACGGGACAGGCAGCAATCAGCCCCAGCATTTT. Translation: CASSYGTGSNQPQHF.

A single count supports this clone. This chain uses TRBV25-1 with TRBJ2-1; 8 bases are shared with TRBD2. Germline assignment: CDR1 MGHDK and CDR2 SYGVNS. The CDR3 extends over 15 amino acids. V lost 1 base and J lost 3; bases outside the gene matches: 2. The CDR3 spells CASSESLAGYNEQFF. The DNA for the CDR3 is TGTGCCAGCAGTGAATCGCTAGCGGGCTACAATGAGCAGTTCTTC.